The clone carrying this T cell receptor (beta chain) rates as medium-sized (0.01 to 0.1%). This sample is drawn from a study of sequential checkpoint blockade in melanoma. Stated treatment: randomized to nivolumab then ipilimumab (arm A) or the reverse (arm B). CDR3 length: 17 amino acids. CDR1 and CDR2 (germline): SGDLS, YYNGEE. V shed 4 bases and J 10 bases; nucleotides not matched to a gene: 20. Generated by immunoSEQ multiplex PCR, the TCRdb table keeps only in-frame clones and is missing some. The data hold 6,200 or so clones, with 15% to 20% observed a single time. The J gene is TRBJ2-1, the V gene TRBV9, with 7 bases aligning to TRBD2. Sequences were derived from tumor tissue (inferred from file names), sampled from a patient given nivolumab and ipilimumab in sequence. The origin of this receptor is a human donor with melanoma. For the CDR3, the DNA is TGTGCCAGCAGCCCTAGCGGATCTGCGGGGCAACCCATCGAGCAGTTCTTC. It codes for CASSPSGSAGQPIEQFF.